These T cell receptor beta chains were read from a single sample in a study of blood T cells in healthy people across ages. Each CDR3 protein gets one entry after TCRdb re-called the 5' RACE reads with MiXCR. This table holds roughly 1,000,000 distinct CDR3 sequences, 25% found once. This sample also appeared in a second study, on T cells of mothers and their children.

The sample consisted of blood. These receptor sequences come from a girl aged 2-9 years in good health. The CDR3 runs from the conserved cysteine through the conserved F or W. Fields, in order: D gene, V gene, clone size, J gene, CDR3 length, CDR3 DNA, CDR3 protein. D genes are given only for firm matches. Clone sizes are given selectively: once, few, many, or a class where the clone is expanded.

d_call: TRBD2
v_call: TRBV7-9
clone_size: few
j_call: TRBJ2-2
cdr3_length: 13
cdr3_nt: TGTGCCTGGAGCGGGGTGAACACCGGGGAGCTGTTTTTT
cdr3_aa: CAWSGVNTGELFF

d_call: TRBD1
v_call: TRBV12-3/TRBV12-4
clone_size: few
j_call: TRBJ1-1
cdr3_length: 14
cdr3_nt: TGTGCCAGCAGTCCGGACAGGGGGTTTACTGAAGCTTTCTTT
cdr3_aa: CASSPDRGFTEAFF

d_call: .
v_call: TRBV3-1
clone_size: few
j_call: TRBJ1-1
cdr3_length: 14
cdr3_nt: TGTGCCAGCAGAGGGGGACGTGGAAACACTGAAGCTTTCTTT
cdr3_aa: CASRGGRGNTEAFF

d_call: .
v_call: TRBV7-2
clone_size: .
j_call: TRBJ1-2
cdr3_length: 13
cdr3_nt: TGTGCCAGCAGCTTAAAGTCAGGGGTCGGCTACACCTTC
cdr3_aa: CASSLKSGVGYTF

d_call: .
v_call: TRBV7-2
clone_size: few
j_call: TRBJ2-7
cdr3_length: 15
cdr3_nt: TGTGCCAGCAACATCCGGGACCTAGGCTCCTACGAGCAGTACTTC
cdr3_aa: CASNIRDLGSYEQYF

d_call: TRBD2
v_call: TRBV4-3
clone_size: few
j_call: TRBJ2-7
cdr3_length: 15
cdr3_nt: TGCGCCAGCAGCCAAGATGGCGCGGGGGGCTACGAGCAGTACTTC
cdr3_aa: CASSQDGAGGYEQYF

d_call: .
v_call: TRBV7-6
clone_size: few
j_call: TRBJ2-7
cdr3_length: 14
cdr3_nt: TGTGCCAGCAGCTTAGAAGGCCCAGGGATCGAGCAGTACTTC
cdr3_aa: CASSLEGPGIEQYF

d_call: .
v_call: TRBV29-1
clone_size: .
j_call: TRBJ2-7
cdr3_length: 12
cdr3_nt: TGCAGCGCCGAAGGGACAACAGACGAGCAGTACTTC
cdr3_aa: CSAEGTTDEQYF

d_call: TRBD1
v_call: TRBV4-1
clone_size: .
j_call: TRBJ2-1
cdr3_length: 18
cdr3_nt: TGCGCCAGCAGCCAAGAGTACCCCGGGACAGGGGGCAGCTATGAGCAGTTCTTC
cdr3_aa: CASSQEYPGTGGSYEQFF

d_call: TRBD1
v_call: TRBV5-6
clone_size: .
j_call: TRBJ2-7
cdr3_length: 16
cdr3_nt: TGTGCCAGCAGCTTGGCCCACGAGGACAGGGGCCACGAGCAGTACTTC
cdr3_aa: CASSLAHEDRGHEQYF

d_call: .
v_call: TRBV12-3/TRBV12-4
clone_size: .
j_call: TRBJ2-3
cdr3_length: 14
cdr3_nt: TGTGCCAGCAGTTTATTTCCAGACACAGATACGCAGTATTTT
cdr3_aa: CASSLFPDTDTQYF

d_call: .
v_call: TRBV29-1
clone_size: .
j_call: TRBJ2-7
cdr3_length: 14
cdr3_nt: TGCAGCGTTTCCGGGATACAGGGATTGTACGAGCAGTACTTC
cdr3_aa: CSVSGIQGLYEQYF

d_call: .
v_call: TRBV12-3/TRBV12-4
clone_size: few
j_call: TRBJ2-3
cdr3_length: 16
cdr3_nt: TGTGCCAGCAGAGCTACCGAGGGTCGCGTACGAGATACGCAGTATTTT
cdr3_aa: CASRATEGRVRDTQYF

d_call: TRBD2
v_call: TRBV7-9
clone_size: few
j_call: TRBJ2-6
cdr3_length: 15
cdr3_nt: TGTGCCAGCAGCCTGGGGGGGGGAGGGGCCAACGTCCTGACTTTC
cdr3_aa: CASSLGGGGANVLTF

d_call: TRBD2
v_call: TRBV7-2
clone_size: few
j_call: TRBJ2-7
cdr3_length: 14
cdr3_nt: TGTGCCAGCAGTCTGACGCGGGGGGTCTACGAGCAGTACTTC
cdr3_aa: CASSLTRGVYEQYF

d_call: .
v_call: TRBV7-3
clone_size: .
j_call: TRBJ1-1
cdr3_length: 15
cdr3_nt: TGTGCCAGCAGCCGGGAGGGGGGCCCCAGCACTGAAGCTTTCTTT
cdr3_aa: CASSREGGPSTEAFF